This is a list of T cell receptor beta chains from one sample in a study of cytomegalovirus exposure and HLA in healthy donors. The method was immunoSEQ multiplex PCR; TCRdb's version includes in-frame clones alone and lacks a portion of them. Of about 140,000 clones listed, roughly 80% are singletons. The specimen was PBMCs. The receptors were sampled from a man aged 40-55 years in good health and CMV-seropositive. Each CDR3 is given with its conserved first and last residue. The D gene is left open where the match is weak.

d_call: TRBD1; j_call: TRBJ1-1; v_call: TRBV4-3; cdr3_aa: CASSQETGVGSTEAFF
d_call: -; j_call: TRBJ1-4; v_call: TRBV9; cdr3_aa: CASSVGRGTKSNEKLFF
d_call: -; j_call: TRBJ2-7; v_call: TRBV27; cdr3_aa: CASSLGGSYEQYF
d_call: -; j_call: TRBJ1-5; v_call: TRBV6-1; cdr3_aa: CASSEAPDQPQHF
d_call: TRBD2; j_call: TRBJ2-1; v_call: TRBV6-1; cdr3_aa: CASSPQSGSSQFF
d_call: TRBD1; j_call: TRBJ2-3; v_call: TRBV10-3; cdr3_aa: CATTGGADTQYF
d_call: -; j_call: TRBJ2-2; v_call: TRBV6-5; cdr3_aa: CASSYSGGLNTGELFF
d_call: TRBD2; j_call: TRBJ2-5; v_call: TRBV5-6; cdr3_aa: CASSLVGGALETQYF
d_call: -; j_call: TRBJ1-2; v_call: TRBV9; cdr3_aa: CASSPSPRGVENGYTF
d_call: TRBD2; j_call: TRBJ2-2; v_call: TRBV5-4; cdr3_aa: CASSLSGGGTGELFF
d_call: TRBD1; j_call: TRBJ1-2; v_call: TRBV7-3; cdr3_aa: CASSPEGARYGYTF
d_call: -; j_call: TRBJ2-5; v_call: TRBV2; cdr3_aa: CASRWSLTQETQYF
d_call: TRBD2; j_call: TRBJ2-1; v_call: TRBV7-9; cdr3_aa: CASSLKSTSGSGDEQFF
d_call: -; j_call: TRBJ2-1; v_call: TRBV6-4; cdr3_aa: CASSGKGYNEQFF
d_call: -; j_call: TRBJ2-7; v_call: TRBV7-9; cdr3_aa: CASSPSQGSYEQYF
d_call: -; j_call: TRBJ1-3; v_call: TRBV6-6; cdr3_aa: CASSGPGFSGNTIYF
d_call: -; j_call: TRBJ1-4; v_call: TRBV2; cdr3_aa: CASGYTGSEKLFF
d_call: TRBD2; j_call: TRBJ2-3; v_call: TRBV30; cdr3_aa: CAWSVLAGPDTQYF
d_call: -; j_call: TRBJ2-5; v_call: TRBV15; cdr3_aa: CATRVGGGSSETQYF
d_call: TRBD1; j_call: TRBJ2-7; v_call: TRBV5-4; cdr3_aa: CASSWDRATYEQYF
d_call: -; j_call: TRBJ2-3; v_call: TRBV5-6; cdr3_aa: CASSLDLAHTDTQYF
d_call: TRBD2; j_call: TRBJ2-7; v_call: TRBV29-1; cdr3_aa: CSVEDRASGRPYEQYF